Below, 26 T cell receptor beta chains from the same sample are listed, as sequenced in a study of T cell changes during pregnancy in multiple sclerosis. Using immunoSEQ multiplex PCR, the repertoire was profiled, and TCRdb retains in-frame clones only, with some absent. The sample lists about 46,000 clones, about 94% occurring once. Sequencing used CD8+ T cells from peripheral blood mononuclear cells, obtained in the first trimester of pregnancy. These receptors all stem from a female donor with multiple sclerosis, enrolled in a pregnancy study.

This rearrangement joins TRBV7-9 to TRBJ2-5; D remains unclear. The V gene's germline CDR1 is SEHNR and CDR2 FQNEAQ (reference sequence). CDR3 length: 14 residues. Deletions cut 2 bases from V and 5 bases from J, with 12 bases between. The CDR3 sequence: CASSLTLGLETQYF. The CDR3 nucleotides are TGTGCCAGCAGCTTAACGCTGGGCCTGGAGACCCAGTACTTC.

The rearrangement uses TRBV21-1 and TRBJ2-7; the table's D call of TRBD2 was not tested on the DNA. TRBV21-1 is flagged as a pseudogene. The CDR3 has 12 residues. CDR3 region: CASSKIRYEQYF. The DNA for the CDR3 is TGTGCCAGCAGCAAAATCCGCTACGAGCAGTACTTC.

In its sample, this clone was seen once. V and J are TRBV18 and TRBJ2-5, with 10 bases matching TRBD1. The CDR3 consists of 16 residues. V lost 3 bases to trimming and J lost 0 bases; unmatched junction nucleotides: 4. From germline, CDR1 is KGHSH and CDR2 LQKENI. The DNA for the CDR3 is TGTGCCAGCTCACCGGAGGACAGGGGGGACCAAGAGACCCAGTACTTC. It encodes CASSPEDRGDQETQYF.

The chain recombines TRBV7-8 with TRBJ1-1; 7 bases are shared with TRBD1. The germline V gene encodes CDR1 SGHVS and CDR2 FQNEAQ. The trim removed 7 bases at V and 0 bases at J, leaving 5 bases unmatched. The CDR3 is 14 residues long. CDR3 bases: TGTGCCAGCATCCAGGGACAGCTGAACACTGAAGCTTTCTTT. Protein: CASIQGQLNTEAFF.

The chain links TRBV9 to TRBJ2-3, with 10 bases identical to TRBD2. The J segment lost 6 bases and the V segment lost 0 bases, leaving 10 bases of the junction unmatched. Germline CDR1 reads SGDLS; CDR2 reads YYNGEE. This CDR3 is 17 amino acids long. CDR3 DNA: TGTGCCAGCAGCGTAGCCCTCTCTAGCGGGGGCATGGATACGCAGTATTTT. This gives the protein CASSVALSSGGMDTQYF.

The rearrangement links TRBV11-1 to TRBJ1-2, with TRBD1 matching over 8 bases. Looked up from germline, CDR1 is SGHAT and CDR2 is FQDESV (reference sequence). The CDR3 is made up of 16 amino acids. After removal of 1 base from V and 5 bases from J, the junction contained 9 bases not matched to a gene. Here the CDR3 DNA reads TGTGCCAGCAGCTTAGATTTGGGACAGGACGGGTATGGCTACACCTTC. It translates to CASSLDLGQDGYGYTF.

A single count supports this clone. The chain uses TRBV6-5 and TRBJ2-1, with D perhaps matching TRBD2 (5 bases). The CDR3 length is 13 residues. Germline-derived CDR1 and CDR2 are MNHEY and SVGAGI. V lost 0 bases, J lost 7 bases, and 7 bases lay in between. The CDR3 DNA follows: TGTGCCAGCAGTTACTCTCGGGGAAATGAGCAGTTCTTC. The encoded protein is CASSYSRGNEQFF.

The CDR3, as DNA: TGTGCCATCAGTGCGCAGGGGGAGGACGAGCAGTACTTC. It translates to CAISAQGEDEQYF. The J gene is TRBJ2-7, the V gene TRBV10-3, with D possibly TRBD1 on 7 matching bases. Trimming cost V 4 bases and J 5 bases, with 12 bases left between them. Germline V gene lookup returns CDR1 ENHRY and CDR2 SYGVKD. This CDR3 spans 13 amino acids.

This chain joins TRBV19 and TRBJ2-2; 8 bases match TRBD1. The length of the CDR3 is 16 residues. V was pared by 3 bases and J by 6 bases, with 9 bases of the junction left unmatched. Germline CDR1 LNHDA, CDR2 SQIVND (reference sequence). CDR3 region: CASSIIQGAGAGELFF. The DNA for the CDR3 is TGTGCCAGTAGTATTATCCAGGGGGCAGGGGCCGGGGAGCTGTTTTTT.

The chain joins TRBV7-9 to TRBJ1-2, with D perhaps matching TRBD1 (5 bases). From germline, CDR1 is SEHNR and CDR2 FQNEAQ (reference sequence). V was pared by 5 bases and J by 4 bases, with 17 bases between. This CDR3 region has 15 residues. The CDR3 is CASSHDQGYAYGYTF. CDR3 coding DNA: TGTGCCAGCAGCCACGATCAGGGTTATGCCTATGGCTACACCTTC.

Only a few counts were recorded for this clone. The V gene is TRBV6-6, the J gene TRBJ1-5, with a weak D call TRBD1 (5 bases). V gave up 6 bases and J gave up 5 bases, with 14 bases separating them. CDR1 is MNHNY, CDR2 SVGAGI, per germline (reference sequence). This CDR3 is built from 14 residues. CDR3 region: CASSHGGEHQPQHF. In DNA, the CDR3 is TGTGCCAGCAGCCACGGGGGGGAACATCAGCCCCAGCATTTT.

V and J are TRBV10-3 and TRBJ2-6; tentatively, D is TRBD2 (5 bases). The V and J ends lost 0 bases and 0 bases respectively, with 6 bases between them. CDR1 is ENHRY and CDR2 is SYGVKD in the germline V gene. The CDR3 length is 16 residues. Here the CDR3 DNA reads TGTGCCATCAGTGAGTCCGGGGTCTCTGGGGCCAACGTCCTGACTTTC. This encodes CAISESGVSGANVLTF.

This rearrangement joins TRBV20-1 to TRBJ2-7; D is undetermined. The CDR3 has 11 amino acids. Germline values: CDR1 DFQATT, CDR2 SNEGSKA (reference sequence). Trimming left V 1 base short and J 7 bases short, with 8 bases between. Written as DNA, the CDR3 is TGCAGTGCTAGAGTGGCTCTGGAGCAGTACTTC. This encodes CSARVALEQYF.

The chain links TRBV19 to TRBJ1-2, with TRBD1 identical over 8 bases. The CDR3 runs 18 residues. The ends lost 9 bases at V and 0 bases at J; junction bases unmatched: 18. From germline, CDR1 is LNHDA and CDR2 SQIVND (reference sequence). The CDR3 loop reads CASRPGGVPPSPNYGYTF. Written as DNA, the CDR3 is TGTGCCAGCCGCCCAGGGGGCGTCCCCCCTTCCCCTAACTATGGCTACACCTTC.

The J gene is TRBJ1-6, the V gene TRBV4-3; no clear D gene. The CDR3 loop spans 15 amino acids. Germline values: CDR1 LGHNA, CDR2 YSLEER. The V end was cut by 1 base, the J end by 10 bases, with 14 bases between. CDR3 protein: CASSQAPRDRSPLHF. The CDR3, as DNA: TGCGCCAGCAGCCAAGCCCCGAGGGATCGGTCACCCCTCCACTTT.

The chain combines TRBV15 with TRBJ2-1, with 13 bases matching TRBD2. Germline values: CDR1 LNHNV, CDR2 YYDKDF (reference sequence). The CDR3 has 14 residues. The junction had 5 bases not matched to a gene; V was cut back by 5 bases and J by 10 bases. This CDR3 reads CATSETSGREEQFF. CDR3 coding DNA: TGTGCCACCAGCGAAACTAGCGGGAGGGAGGAGCAGTTCTTC.

This chain connects TRBV6-5 to TRBJ1-2; 8 bases fit TRBD1. V was pared by 7 bases and J by 6 bases, with 7 bases of the junction left unmatched. Germline CDR1 reads MNHEY; CDR2 reads SVGAGI. This CDR3 comprises 13 residues. The CDR3 nucleotides read TGTGCCAGCACCTCAGGGGGCTACGATGGCTACACCTTC. This encodes CASTSGGYDGYTF.

The sample holds one count of this clone. CDR3 sequence (DNA): TGCGCCAGCGGAACGACAATTAACACTGAAGCTTTCTTT. This translates into CASGTTINTEAFF. J is TRBJ1-1 and V is TRBV4-1; D remains ambiguous. The germline V gene has CDR1 MGHRA and CDR2 YSYEKL. The CDR3 spans 13 residues. With 8 bases removed from V and 2 bases from J, the gap between germline ends came to 12 bases.

V is TRBV5-4 and J is TRBJ1-2, with 8 bases lining up with TRBD1. Germline assignment: CDR1 SGHNT and CDR2 YYREEE (reference sequence). J lost 3 bases, V lost 5 bases, and 15 bases had no gene match. The length of the CDR3 is 17 residues. This chain's CDR3 is CASSPGQDRWGDYGYTF. CDR3 DNA: TGTGCCAGCAGTCCGGGACAGGATAGATGGGGGGACTATGGCTACACCTTC.

This chain connects TRBV9 to TRBJ1-2; D is undetermined. Germline V gene lookup returns CDR1 SGDLS and CDR2 YYNGEE. Trimming left V 4 bases short and J 0 bases short, with 13 bases between. CDR3 length equals 15 residues. CDR3 loop: CASSLTSYTNYGYTF. The CDR3 DNA reads TGTGCCAGCAGCCTAACGAGCTATACTAACTATGGCTACACCTTC. The whole variable domain, remainder taken from reference TRBV9 and TRBJ1-2, is DSGVTQTPKHLITATGQRVTLRCSPRSGDLSVYWYQQSLDQGLQFLIQYYNGEERAKGNILERFSAQQFPDLHSELNLSSLELGDSALYFCASSLTSYTNYGYTFGSGTRLTVV.

The rearrangement uses TRBV4-1 and TRBJ1-2, with 7 nucleotides matching TRBD1. Germline values: CDR1 MGHRA, CDR2 YSYEKL. V lost 0 bases, J lost 5 bases, and 3 bases stayed unmatched. This CDR3 is 14 amino acids long. DNA of the CDR3: TGCGCCAGCAGCCAAGAAGGGGGCTGGTATGGCTACACCTTC. Translation: CASSQEGGWYGYTF.

The chain's CDR3 is CASSHPKRGGRYEQYF. CDR3 DNA sequence: TGTGCCAGCAGCCATCCCAAGCGGGGGGGCCGCTACGAGCAGTACTTC. The chain combines TRBV9 with TRBJ2-7, with 10 bases fitting TRBD2. Germline CDR1 is SGDLS and CDR2 is YYNGEE. The CDR3 covers 16 residues. V lost 4 bases, J lost 3 bases, and 10 bases stayed unmatched.

J is TRBJ2-5 and V is TRBV27; D is ambiguous. Germline V gene data show CDR1 as MNHEY and CDR2 as SMNVEV (reference sequence). The CDR3 runs 14 residues. The ends were cut back, 5 bases at V and 3 bases at J, with 13 bases in the middle. The CDR3, as DNA: TGTGCCAGCAGTCCGTATGGAGTAAAAGAGACCCAGTACTTC. This encodes CASSPYGVKETQYF.

The chain recombines TRBV9 with TRBJ1-5; 7 bases align to TRBD1. Losses at the gene ends were 3 bases for V and 2 bases for J; bases not matched to a gene: 5. Germline V gene sequence: CDR1 SGDLS, CDR2 YYNGEE. The CDR3 is 15 residues long. In DNA, the CDR3 is TGTGCCAGCAGCGCAGGGGGAGCGGGCAATCAGCCCCAGCATTTT. Translated: CASSAGGAGNQPQHF. Filled out from reference TRBV9 and TRBJ1-5, the complete variable domain reads DSGVTQTPKHLITATGQRVTLRCSPRSGDLSVYWYQQSLDQGLQFLIQYYNGEERAKGNILERFSAQQFPDLHSELNLSSLELGDSALYFCASSAGGAGNQPQHFGDGTRLSIL.

This chain links TRBV29-1 with TRBJ2-1, with 9 bases aligning to TRBD2. V shed 5 bases, J shed 7 bases, and the junction held 12 bases outside the gene matches. The CDR3 sequence is 15 residues long. From germline, CDR1 is SQVTM and CDR2 ANQGSEA. In DNA, the CDR3 is TGCAGCGTTCAGTTGGAGCGGGAGGTAAATAATGAGCAGTTCTTC. Its protein product is CSVQLEREVNNEQFF.

The J gene is TRBJ2-1, the V gene TRBV6-1; D may be TRBD1 (5 bases). The germline V and J ends were trimmed by 3 bases and 0 bases, with 12 bases remaining between them. Germline V gives CDR1 MNHNS, CDR2 SASEGT. CDR3 length: 16 residues. The CDR3 reads CASSEGRSSSYNEQFF. CDR3 DNA: TGTGCCAGCAGTGAGGGGCGTTCGAGCTCCTACAATGAGCAGTTCTTC.